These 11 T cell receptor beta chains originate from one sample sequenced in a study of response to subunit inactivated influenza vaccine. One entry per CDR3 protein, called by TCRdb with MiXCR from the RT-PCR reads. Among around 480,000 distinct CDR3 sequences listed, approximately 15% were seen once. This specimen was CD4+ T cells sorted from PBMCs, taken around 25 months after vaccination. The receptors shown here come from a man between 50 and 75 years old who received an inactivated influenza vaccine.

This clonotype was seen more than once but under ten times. DNA of the CDR3: TGTGCCAGCAGCCCCCGGGGACAGGCGAATAATTCACCCCTCCACTTT. Translated: CASSPRGQANNSPLHF. V gene TRBV7-9 combines with J gene TRBJ1-6; 8 bases are shared with TRBD1. Germline CDR1 SEHNR, CDR2 FQNEAQ (reference sequence). Germline trimming cut 5 bases from V and 5 bases from J; bases unmatched to any gene: 8. CDR3 size: 16 residues.

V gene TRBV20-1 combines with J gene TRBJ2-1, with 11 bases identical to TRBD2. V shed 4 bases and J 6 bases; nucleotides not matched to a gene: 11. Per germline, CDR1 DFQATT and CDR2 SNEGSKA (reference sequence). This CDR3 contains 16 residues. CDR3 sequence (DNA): TGCAGTGCTACGGCCCTTACTAGCGGGGGCCGCAATGAGCAGTTCTTC. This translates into CSATALTSGGRNEQFF.

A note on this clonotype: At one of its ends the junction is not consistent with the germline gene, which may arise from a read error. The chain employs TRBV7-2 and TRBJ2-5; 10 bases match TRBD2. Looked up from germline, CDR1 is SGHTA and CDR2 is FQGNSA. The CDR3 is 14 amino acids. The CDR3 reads CASSLAGGGETQYF. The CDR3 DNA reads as TGTGCCAGCAGTTTAGCGGGGGGCGGGGAGACCCAGTACTTC.

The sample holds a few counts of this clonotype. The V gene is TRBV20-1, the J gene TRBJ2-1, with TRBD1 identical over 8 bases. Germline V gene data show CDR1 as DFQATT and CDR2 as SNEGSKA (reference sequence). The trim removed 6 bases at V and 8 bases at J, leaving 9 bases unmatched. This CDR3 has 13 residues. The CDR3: CSALQGADDEQFF. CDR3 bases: TGCAGTGCCCTCCAGGGGGCGGACGATGAGCAGTTCTTC.

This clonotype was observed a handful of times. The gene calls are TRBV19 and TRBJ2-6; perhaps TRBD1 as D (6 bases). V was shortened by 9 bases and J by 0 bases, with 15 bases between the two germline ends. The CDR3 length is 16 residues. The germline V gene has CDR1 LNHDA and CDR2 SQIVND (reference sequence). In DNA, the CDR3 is TGTGCCAGCTCCAGGGGAATATTCTCTGGGGCCAACGTCCTGACTTTC. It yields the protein CASSRGIFSGANVLTF.

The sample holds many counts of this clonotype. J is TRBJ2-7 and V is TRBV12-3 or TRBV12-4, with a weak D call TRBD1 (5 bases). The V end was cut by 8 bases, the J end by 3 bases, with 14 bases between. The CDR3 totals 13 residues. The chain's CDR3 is CASQRGSLYEQYF. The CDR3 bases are TGTGCCAGCCAAAGGGGTTCACTCTACGAGCAGTACTTC.

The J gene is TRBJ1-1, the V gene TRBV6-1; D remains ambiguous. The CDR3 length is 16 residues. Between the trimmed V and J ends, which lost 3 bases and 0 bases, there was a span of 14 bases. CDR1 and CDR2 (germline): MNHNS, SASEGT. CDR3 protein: CASSDQYDTLNTEAFF. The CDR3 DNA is TGTGCCAGCAGTGACCAATACGACACCTTGAACACTGAAGCTTTCTTT.

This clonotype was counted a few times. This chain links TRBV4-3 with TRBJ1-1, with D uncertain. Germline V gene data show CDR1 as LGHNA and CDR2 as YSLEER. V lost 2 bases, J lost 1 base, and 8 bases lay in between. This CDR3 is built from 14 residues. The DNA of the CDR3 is TGCGCCAGCAGCCAATCCCACTCGAACACTGAAGCTTTCTTT. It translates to CASSQSHSNTEAFF.

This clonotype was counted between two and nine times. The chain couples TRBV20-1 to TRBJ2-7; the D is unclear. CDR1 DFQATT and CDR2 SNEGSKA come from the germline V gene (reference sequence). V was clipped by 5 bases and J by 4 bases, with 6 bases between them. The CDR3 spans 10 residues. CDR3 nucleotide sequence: TGCAGTGCTGAAAGATACGAGCAGTACTTC. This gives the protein CSAERYEQYF.

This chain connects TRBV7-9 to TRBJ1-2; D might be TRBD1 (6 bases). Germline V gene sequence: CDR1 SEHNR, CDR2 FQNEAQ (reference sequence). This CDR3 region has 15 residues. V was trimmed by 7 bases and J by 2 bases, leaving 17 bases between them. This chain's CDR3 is CASTRGGADNYGYTF. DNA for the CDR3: TGTGCCAGCACCCGGGGGGGCGCGGACAACTATGGCTACACCTTC.

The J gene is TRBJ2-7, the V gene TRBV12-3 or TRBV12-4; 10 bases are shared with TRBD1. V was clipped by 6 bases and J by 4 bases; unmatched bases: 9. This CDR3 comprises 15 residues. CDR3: CASSDRGLSRYEQYF. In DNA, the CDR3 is TGTGCCAGCAGCGACAGGGGGCTAAGTAGGTACGAGCAGTACTTC.